This passage covers 9 T cell receptor beta chains from one sample sequenced in a study of blood T cell repertoires in COVID-19. Produced via immunoSEQ multiplex PCR; TCRdb's table is partial and in-frame only. There are 150,000 or so clones in the sample; approximately 87% occur only once, and about 4.4% lies in the top ten. Sequencing was done on a sample of PBMCs or T cells enriched from blood (not recorded which). Receptors were obtained from a woman in her forties or fifties who had recovered from COVID-19.

This clone was seen only once. The rearrangement joins TRBV27 to TRBJ1-1; 8 bases match TRBD1. Unmatched junction bases numbered 12, after V lost 5 bases and J lost 7 bases. The length of the CDR3 is 15 residues. Germline CDR1 and CDR2: MNHEY and SMNVEV (reference sequence). The CDR3 reads CASSRIPGGVFEAFF. The CDR3 nucleotides read TGTGCCAGCAGTCGAATACCAGGGGGCGTATTTGAAGCTTTCTTT.

The chain combines TRBV25-1 with TRBJ2-3; D not resolved. This CDR3 comprises 13 residues. V was shortened by 4 bases and J by 1 base, with 6 bases between the two germline ends. Germline loops: CDR1 MGHDK, CDR2 SYGVNS. For the CDR3, the DNA is TGTGCCAGCAGTGCAACAGGCACAGATACGCAGTATTTT. Translating it yields CASSATGTDTQYF.

The chain links TRBV7-2 to TRBJ1-2; maybe TRBD1 (5 bases). The CDR3 spans 15 residues. Germline V CDR1 and CDR2: SGHTA, FQGNSA. V dropped 8 bases and J dropped 6 bases, with 22 bases sitting between them. CDR3 residues: CASERTNSPLDGYTF. The CDR3 nucleotides read TGTGCCAGCGAACGGACAAATTCACCACTCGATGGCTACACCTTC.

This chain links TRBV20-1 with TRBJ2-5; TRBD2 might be the D (5 bases). Germline V CDR1 and CDR2: DFQATT, SNEGSKA (reference sequence). V lost 3 bases, J lost 4 bases, and 15 bases lay in between. CDR3 length: 14 residues. The CDR3 protein is CSASRGARGETQYF. Written as DNA, the CDR3 is TGCAGTGCTAGTCGAGGCGCCCGGGGAGAGACCCAGTACTTC.

This chain uses TRBV19 with TRBJ2-1, with 7 positions matching TRBD2. V shed 4 bases and J 8 bases; nucleotides not matched to a gene: 11. Germline CDR1 reads LNHDA; CDR2 reads SQIVND (reference sequence). CDR3 size: 15 residues. CDR3 nucleotide sequence: TGTGCCAGTAGTAGTTGGGGGAGGGCGTTGGATGAGCAGTTCTTC. This encodes CASSSWGRALDEQFF.

J is TRBJ2-5 and V is TRBV15; D not certain. The CDR3 is 14 amino acids. Trimming pared 2 bases from V and 5 bases from J, leaving 12 bases between. Per germline, CDR1 LNHNV and CDR2 YYDKDF (reference sequence). The chain's CDR3 is CATSRPDLRETQYF. In DNA form, the CDR3 reads TGTGCCACCAGCAGACCAGACCTCAGGGAGACCCAGTACTTC.

This clone was recorded only once. The rearrangement joins TRBV9 to TRBJ2-1; tentative D call: TRBD2 (6 bases). Germline V gives CDR1 SGDLS, CDR2 YYNGEE. V was cut by 0 bases and J by 7 bases, with 8 bases left in between. The length of the CDR3 is 13 residues. Written as DNA, the CDR3 is TGTGCCAGCAGCGTAGGGAGCGGGAATGAGCAGTTCTTC. It encodes CASSVGSGNEQFF. Using reference TRBV9 and TRBJ2-1 for the parts outside the CDR3, the full variable domain is DSGVTQTPKHLITATGQRVTLRCSPRSGDLSVYWYQQSLDQGLQFLIQYYNGEERAKGNILERFSAQQFPDLHSELNLSSLELGDSALYFCASSVGSGNEQFFGPGTRLTVL.

CDR3 sequence: CASSQGVVGSYEAFF. The DNA for the CDR3 is TGTGCCAGCAGCCAAGGGGTAGTGGGCAGTTATGAAGCTTTCTTT. The genes are TRBV14 and TRBJ1-1; D unresolved. Trimming took off 1 base at V and 7 bases at J, with 16 bases between the two ends. The germline V gene has CDR1 SGHDN and CDR2 FVKESK. The length of the CDR3 is 15 residues.

V and J are TRBV7-2 and TRBJ1-3; D gene ambiguous. The CDR3 runs to 15 residues. The germline V gene encodes CDR1 SGHTA and CDR2 FQGNSA. V lost 4 bases and J lost 4, with 14 bases in between. The CDR3 nucleotides read TGTGCCAGCAGCTCGCTCGGAGGCCGGGGAAACACCATATATTTT. This translates into CASSSLGGRGNTIYF. Drawing the rest from reference TRBV7-2 and TRBJ1-3, the complete variable domain is GAGVSQSPSNKVTEKGKDVELRCDPISGHTALYWYRQSLGQGLEFLIYFQGNSAPDKSGLPSDRFSAERTGGSVSTLTIQRTQQEDSAVYLCASSSLGGRGNTIYFGEGSWLTVV.